The table lists the clone carrying this TCR beta chain with many counts. Its antigen is not known. TCRdb keeps only in-frame clones here, not all; method: immunoSEQ multiplex PCR. The sample contains roughly 5,400 clones, none occurring once; about a sixth lies in the top ten. Trimming removed 0 bases from V and 8 bases from J, with 20 bases in between. The CDR3 loop spans 16 amino acids. Germline-derived CDR1 and CDR2 are SGDLS and YYNGEE. Treatment was busulfan-fludarabine conditioning, a marrow graft, and cyclophosphamide on days +3 and +4. This entry is derived from a study of T cells after posttransplantation cyclophosphamide. Overall study findings and caveats: Donor-recipient repertoire similarity was low at 1-2 months, rising over year one. After PTCy, TRB diversity resembled that of CNI/methotrexate controls. TRB overlap between skin or GI tissue T cells and blood was limited.

The source material was PBMCs, sampled after allogeneic stem cell transplant with posttransplant cyclophosphamide. This receptor was identified in a female patient in her 30s who received an allogeneic stem cell transplant from an unrelated donor, was CMV-positive, and had acute and chronic GVHD. A subset of T cells may come from the graft donor. This chain connects TRBV9 to TRBJ1-2, with D hard to call. CDR3 nucleotides: TGTGCCAGCAGCGTAGCGGCCTCGGAGGGAGGAGGCGGCTACACCTTC. Translation: CASSVAASEGGGGYTF.